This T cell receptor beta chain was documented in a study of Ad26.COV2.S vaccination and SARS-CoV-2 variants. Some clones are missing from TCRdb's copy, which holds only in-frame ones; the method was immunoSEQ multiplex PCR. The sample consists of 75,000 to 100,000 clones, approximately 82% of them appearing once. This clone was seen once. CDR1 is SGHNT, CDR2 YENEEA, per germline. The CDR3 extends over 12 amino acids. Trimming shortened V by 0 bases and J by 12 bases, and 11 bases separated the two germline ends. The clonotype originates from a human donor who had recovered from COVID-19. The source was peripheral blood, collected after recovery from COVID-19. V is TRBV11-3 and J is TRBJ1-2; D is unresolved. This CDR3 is CASSLDGLANTF. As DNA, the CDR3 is TGTGCCAGCAGCTTAGATGGGCTCGCTAACACCTTC. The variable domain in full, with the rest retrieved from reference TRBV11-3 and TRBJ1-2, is EAGVVQSPRYKIIEKKQPVAFWCNPISGHNTLYWYLQNLGQGPELLIRYENEEAVDDSQLPKDRFSAERLKGVDSTLKIQPAELGDSAVYLCASSLDGLANTFGSGTRLTVV.